This TCR beta chain was found in a study of blood T cell repertoires in COVID-19. Study-level information: Samples came from the United States, Italy and Spain, spanning acute and convalescent COVID-19. Nucleic acid was either cDNA or gDNA, and it came from T cells, B-cell-depleted T cells, or PBMCs.

In the original workflow: Counts of nucleated cells, estimated from reference gene primer amplification, were obtained. Some clones are missing from TCRdb's copy, which holds only in-frame ones; the method was immunoSEQ multiplex PCR. Clone size and the V and J calls come from that table; the DNA yielded D and trimming. The sample holds about 210,000 clones; roughly 86% are singletons and the top ten take around 12%. V was pared by 0 bases and J by 4 bases, with 8 bases between. The CDR3 is made up of 14 amino acids. CDR1 is SGHNT, CDR2 YYREEE, per germline (reference sequence). Sequencing input: peripheral blood. This chain uses TRBV5-4 with TRBJ2-1; D remains ambiguous. The TCR was taken from a woman in her thirties or forties with acute or convalescent COVID-19. The chain's CDR3 is CASSLETVYNEQFF. CDR3 DNA sequence: TGTGCCAGCAGCTTGGAGACTGTGTACAATGAGCAGTTCTTC.